This T cell receptor (beta chain) was sequenced in a study of early stage breast cancer tumors. Study in general: Of around 16 invasive breast tumors, more than ten were hormone receptor-positive, HER2-negative. Invasive lobular carcinomas made up about 30% of the 12 ER+/PR+/HER2- tumors.

This clone was seen a few times. Trimming took 3 bases from V and 3 from J; bases not matched to a gene: 2. This CDR3 comprises 15 residues. Germline CDR1 SGHVS, CDR2 FNYEAQ. Blood replicates held 0.5 ug DNA, tumor or normal breast roughly 1.5 ug, two each. Sequencing used immunoSEQ multiplex PCR; TCRdb keeps in-frame clones, though not all of them. The data show about 46,000 clones, with around 80% seen just once and 3.4% held by the top ten. This chain links TRBV7-6 with TRBJ2-3; TRBD1 matches 11 bases. This receptor was obtained from a person between 35 and 49 years old with breast cancer. Sequences were obtained from blood. The CDR3 sequence: CASSFGQGATDTQYF. The CDR3 bases are TGTGCCAGCAGCTTCGGACAGGGGGCAACAGATACGCAGTATTTT. The whole variable domain, remainder taken from reference TRBV7-6 and TRBJ2-3, is GAGVSQSPRYKVTKRGQDVALRCDPISGHVSLYWYRQALGQGPEFLTYFNYEAQQDKSGLPNDRFSAERPEGSISTLTIQRTEQRDSAMYRCASSFGQGATDTQYFGPGTRLTVL.